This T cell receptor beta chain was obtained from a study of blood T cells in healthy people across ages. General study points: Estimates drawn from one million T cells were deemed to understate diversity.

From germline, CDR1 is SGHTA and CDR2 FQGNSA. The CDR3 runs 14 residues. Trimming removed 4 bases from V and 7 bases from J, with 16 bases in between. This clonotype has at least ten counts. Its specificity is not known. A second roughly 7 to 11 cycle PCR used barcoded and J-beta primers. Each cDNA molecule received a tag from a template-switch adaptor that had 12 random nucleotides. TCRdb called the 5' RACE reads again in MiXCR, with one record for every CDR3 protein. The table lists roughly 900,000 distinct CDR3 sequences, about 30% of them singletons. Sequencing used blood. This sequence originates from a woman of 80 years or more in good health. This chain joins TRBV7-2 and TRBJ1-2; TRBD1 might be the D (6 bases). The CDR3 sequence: CASSSQGGGFGYTF. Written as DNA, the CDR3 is TGTGCCAGCAGCTCCCAAGGGGGGGGTTTTGGCTACACCTTC.